Presented here are 13 T cell receptor beta chains from one specimen sequenced in a study of early T cells in non-severe SARS-CoV-2 infection. TCRdb re-called the 5' RACE reads with MiXCR, one entry per CDR3 protein. This table holds 110,000 or so distinct CDR3 sequences, about 12% found once. Sequenced input: whole blood. Receptors were obtained from an adult who was a healthcare worker with PCR-confirmed SARS-CoV-2 infection or an uninfected control (not recorded which).

The J gene is TRBJ2-3, the V gene TRBV5-4, with TRBD2 identical over 12 bases. V gave up 2 bases and J gave up 3 bases; unmatched junction bases: 10. The germline V gene has CDR1 SGHNT and CDR2 YYREEE (reference sequence). The CDR3 length is 18 residues. As DNA, the CDR3 is TGTGCCAGCAGCTTCCCCCTAGCGGGAGGGCGGGGGACAGATACGCAGTATTTT. This encodes CASSFPLAGGRGTDTQYF.

This clonotype was observed many times. The chain couples TRBV12-3 or TRBV12-4 to TRBJ1-5; D ambiguous. The CDR3 loop spans 12 amino acids. V was trimmed by 3 bases and J by 7 bases, leaving 7 bases between them. In DNA, the CDR3 is TGTGCCAGCAGTTTGCGTGACCAGCCCCAGCATTTT. It is translated as CASSLRDQPQHF.

The rearrangement joins TRBV20-1 to TRBJ2-2; the match to TRBD2 covers 7 bases. Germline-derived CDR1 and CDR2 are DFQATT and SNEGSKA (reference sequence). CDR3 length: 13 amino acids. With 3 bases clipped from V and 5 bases from J, the junction kept 3 bases outside the gene matches. In DNA form, the CDR3 reads TGCAGTGCTAGGGTACTAGCGACCGGGGAGCTGTTTTTT. Translation: CSARVLATGELFF.

The rearrangement links TRBV7-2 to TRBJ1-1; weak D call: TRBD1 (6 bases). Per germline, CDR1 SGHTA and CDR2 FQGNSA. The CDR3 contains 14 residues. V was clipped by 6 bases and J by 4 bases, with 15 bases between them. The DNA for the CDR3 is TGTGCCAGCAGGCGGACAGCGGGCCGCACTGAAGCTTTCTTT. Translation gives CASRRTAGRTEAFF.

In its sample, this clonotype was seen many times. V usage is TRBV28 and J usage is TRBJ2-7, with D perhaps TRBD1 (6 bases). Per the germline V gene, CDR1 is MDHEN and CDR2 is SYDVKM. Trimming pared 4 bases from V and 4 bases from J, leaving 17 bases between. The CDR3 extends over 15 amino acids. CDR3 DNA: TGTGCCAGCAGTTCCCGACAGGCATCTATGTACGAGCAGTACTTC. Translation: CASSSRQASMYEQYF.

This clonotype was observed a few times. This sequence joins TRBV12-3 or TRBV12-4 and TRBJ1-1, with D unclear. Trimming cost V 5 bases and J 1 base, with 11 bases left between them. There are 14 residues in the CDR3. The chain's CDR3 is CASSPQAENTEAFF. CDR3 coding DNA: TGTGCCAGCAGTCCCCAGGCTGAGAACACTGAAGCTTTCTTT.

This clonotype was seen a handful of times. This sequence joins TRBV7-8 and TRBJ2-7; 7 nucleotides agree with TRBD1. Per the germline V gene, CDR1 is SGHVS and CDR2 is FQNEAQ. The CDR3 has 12 residues. With 6 bases clipped from V and 7 bases from J, the junction kept 6 bases outside the gene matches. CDR3 bases: TGTGCCAGCAGGCGCCAACAGGGGGAGCAGTACTTC. Translated: CASRRQQGEQYF.

This clonotype was picked up a small number of times. The chain couples TRBV7-9 to TRBJ1-5; unclear D gene. CDR1 is SEHNR and CDR2 is FQNEAQ in the germline V gene (reference sequence). V lost 10 bases and J 3 bases, leaving 19 bases between the germline ends. The CDR3 runs to 15 residues. CDR3 sequence: CATDPLASSNQPQHF. The DNA of the CDR3 is TGTGCCACCGATCCCCTGGCGTCCTCCAATCAGCCCCAGCATTTT. Based on the CDR3 plus reference TRBV7-9 and TRBJ1-5, the full variable domain is DTGVSQNPRHKITKRGQNVTFRCDPISEHNRLYWYRQTLGQGPEFLTYFQNEAQLEKSRLLSDRFSAERPKGSFSTLEIQRTEQGDSAMYLCATDPLASSNQPQHFGDGTRLSIL.

V gene TRBV30 combines with J gene TRBJ2-7, with 8 bases fitting TRBD1. This CDR3 contains 13 residues. The ends lost 0 bases at V and 4 bases at J; junction bases unmatched: 2. From germline, CDR1 is GTSNPN and CDR2 SVGIG (reference sequence). The CDR3 protein is CAWSVTGVYEQYF. In DNA form, the CDR3 reads TGTGCCTGGAGTGTGACAGGGGTGTACGAGCAGTACTTC.

The sample holds a few counts of this clonotype. The rearrangement uses TRBV15 and TRBJ1-5; D is ambiguous. CDR3 size: 15 residues. Germline V gives CDR1 LNHNV, CDR2 YYDKDF (reference sequence). Trimming took off 2 bases at V and 2 bases at J, with 10 bases between the two ends. CDR3 region: CATSRSHEGNQPQHF. CDR3 sequence (DNA): TGTGCCACCAGCAGATCCCATGAGGGCAATCAGCCCCAGCATTTT.

In this sample, this clonotype turned up a few times. The rearrangement uses TRBV9 and TRBJ2-1, with D perhaps TRBD1 (6 bases). Germline values: CDR1 SGDLS, CDR2 YYNGEE. The V and J ends lost 0 bases and 3 bases respectively, with 10 bases between them. The CDR3 contains 15 residues. In DNA form, the CDR3 reads TGTGCCAGCAGCGTAGGGGGGCAGGACTACAATGAGCAGTTCTTC. It translates to CASSVGGQDYNEQFF.

The rearrangement joins TRBV5-4 to TRBJ2-5, with TRBD1 identical over 8 bases. CDR3 length: 15 amino acids. Trimming removed 3 bases from V and 2 bases from J; junction bases left unmatched: 6. The V gene's germline CDR1 is SGHNT and CDR2 YYREEE (reference sequence). CDR3 region: CASSSRQGMQETQYF. DNA for the CDR3: TGTGCCAGCAGCTCCCGACAGGGGATGCAAGAGACCCAGTACTTC.

This clonotype was seen repeatedly, ten times or more. The chain carries TRBV20-1 and TRBJ1-1; D not certain. Germline V lookup: CDR1 DFQATT, CDR2 SNEGSKA (reference sequence). V was cut by 6 bases and J by 0 bases, with 11 bases left in between. The length of the CDR3 is 13 residues. DNA of the CDR3: TGCAGTGCCCCGCCCGACATGAACACTGAAGCTTTCTTT. Its protein is CSAPPDMNTEAFF.